These 23 T cell receptor beta chains came from one sample sequenced in a study of T-cell reconstitution after alpha-beta-depleted transplantation in children. The library targeted TCRbeta and was prepared with unique molecular identifiers. A single record per CDR3 protein comes from TCRdb applying MiXCR to the PCR reads. The sample has some 500,000 distinct CDR3 sequences; approximately 32% are singletons. This specimen consisted of PBMCs from the stem cell graft donor, obtained from the stem cell graft. These receptors were obtained from a human donor who donated a stem cell graft to a child with aplastic anemia.

The sample holds a few counts of this clonotype. This sequence joins TRBV27 and TRBJ2-3; TRBD2 agrees at 7 bases. Germline CDR1 and CDR2: MNHEY and SMNVEV (reference sequence). J lost 4 bases, V lost 5 bases, and 3 bases had no gene match. CDR3 length equals 13 residues. The CDR3 is CASSAAGPDTQYF. The CDR3 nucleotides read TGTGCCAGCAGTGCAGCGGGGCCAGATACGCAGTATTTT.

This clonotype came up once. The chain combines TRBV6-1 with TRBJ2-1; 12 nucleotides match TRBD2. The ends lost 0 bases at V and 8 bases at J; junction bases unmatched: 17. Per germline, CDR1 MNHNS and CDR2 SASEGT. This CDR3 contains 20 residues. CDR3 DNA sequence: TGTGCCAGCAGTGAAGCTCCTAGCGGGAGGGCCCTAATGTTTTTCTATGAGCAGTTCTTC. The encoded protein is CASSEAPSGRALMFFYEQFF.

This chain links TRBV9 with TRBJ2-2, with 8 bases fitting TRBD2. V was clipped by 0 bases and J by 7 bases; unmatched bases: 8. Germline lookup yields CDR1 SGDLS and CDR2 YYNGEE. CDR3 length: 16 amino acids. The CDR3 spells CASSVEAGGRLGELFF. The CDR3 bases are TGTGCCAGCAGCGTAGAGGCGGGAGGACGTCTCGGGGAGCTGTTTTTT.

The chain employs TRBV3-1 and TRBJ2-1, with D perhaps TRBD1 or TRBD2 (5 bases each). CDR1 and CDR2 from the germline V gene are LGHDT and YNNKEL (reference sequence). Trimming stripped 2 bases from V and 5 bases from J, with 19 bases between. The CDR3 runs 17 residues. The CDR3 nucleotides are TGTGCCAGCAGCCAACGTCGGGGACCCGAAGATGACAATGAGCAGTTCTTC. This sequence encodes CASSQRRGPEDDNEQFF.

J is TRBJ2-7 and V is TRBV21-1; the listed D gene, TRBD1, was not tested against the DNA. TRBV21-1 is a pseudogene. The CDR3 consists of 14 residues. The CDR3 DNA follows: TGTGCCAGCAGCAAAGATGACAGGGGGCGCGAGCAGTACGTC. It is translated as CASSKDDRGREQYV.

The V gene is TRBV6-2 or TRBV6-3, the J gene TRBJ1-2, with no clear D. Germline V CDR1 and CDR2: MNHEY, SVGEGT. The CDR3 runs to 15 residues. The germline V and J ends were trimmed by 7 bases and 5 bases, with 20 bases remaining between them. CDR3 nucleotide sequence: TGTGCCAGCAATGATCGGGGAATCCTAGATTATGGCTACACCTTC. This encodes CASNDRGILDYGYTF.

In its sample, this clonotype was seen a few times. The chain links TRBV5-1 to TRBJ2-1, with TRBD2 identical over 7 bases. CDR1 and CDR2 from the germline V gene are SGHRS and YFSETQ. V shed 0 bases, J shed 6 bases, and the junction held 12 bases outside the gene matches. The CDR3 extends over 17 amino acids. CDR3 amino acids: CASSLAGGVKRGNEQFF. CDR3 DNA sequence: TGCGCCAGCAGCTTGGCGGGAGGCGTCAAGAGAGGCAATGAGCAGTTCTTC.

V and J are TRBV25-1 and TRBJ2-7, with D possibly matching TRBD1 (6 bases). CDR3 length equals 16 residues. Trimming took 6 bases from V and 2 from J, leaving 20 bases between them. Germline CDR1 reads MGHDK; CDR2 reads SYGVNS. The CDR3 sequence is CASSNGIRGLPYEQYV. Written as DNA, the CDR3 is TGTGCCAGCAGCAACGGGATCAGGGGCCTTCCCTACGAGCAGTACGTC.

There are a few counts of this clonotype. The chain recombines TRBV6-1 with TRBJ1-2; D not resolved. Germline V lookup: CDR1 MNHNS, CDR2 SASEGT. The V gene lost 6 bases and the J gene lost 2 bases, with 13 bases spanning the gap. This CDR3 is built from 14 residues. The CDR3 is CASSPYEGNYGYTF. The CDR3 bases are TGTGCCAGCAGCCCTTACGAAGGGAACTATGGCTACACCTTC.

A remark on this clonotype: One end of the junction does not line up with germline, which may come from a read error. The chain recombines TRBV18 with TRBJ1-1, with D perhaps TRBD1 (6 bases). Looked up from germline, CDR1 is KGHSH and CDR2 is LQKENI. CDR3 size: 13 residues. The CDR3: CANSGARGTEAFF. The CDR3 bases are TGTGCCAACTCAGGGGCCCGGGGGACTGAAGCTTTCTTT.

This clonotype has only a few counts. V is TRBV6-4 and J is TRBJ1-1; tentative D call: TRBD1 (5 bases). V dropped 4 bases and J dropped 1 base, with 10 bases sitting between them. The CDR3 has 14 residues. Germline values: CDR1 MRHNA, CDR2 SNTAGT. The CDR3 DNA reads as TGTGCCAGCAGTGCGGGGGGGTGGAACACTGAAGCTTTCTTT. Protein sequence: CASSAGGWNTEAFF.

This clonotype occurred a few times. This chain links TRBV12-3 or TRBV12-4 with TRBJ1-3; D call uncertain. V lost 5 bases to trimming and J lost 2 bases, with 10 bases between them. This CDR3 has 14 residues. The CDR3 DNA reads TGTGCCAGCAGTCCGGACTTCCCTGGAAACACCATATATTTT. It yields the protein CASSPDFPGNTIYF.

The chain carries TRBV30 and TRBJ1-2; D unclear. This CDR3 has 14 amino acids. Germline-derived CDR1 and CDR2 are GTSNPN and SVGIG (reference sequence). Trimming took 4 bases from V and 0 from J, leaving 12 bases between them. The CDR3 DNA reads TGTGCCTGGATCCCGAGAGGGACTAACTATGGCTACACCTTC. This sequence encodes CAWIPRGTNYGYTF.

The CDR3 is CASSLRVQNTEAFF. In nucleotides, the CDR3 is TGTGCCAGCAGCCTGCGGGTCCAGAACACTGAAGCTTTCTTT. The V and J genes are TRBV7-8 and TRBJ1-1; D not certain. This CDR3 has 14 amino acids. V dropped 5 bases and J dropped 1 base, with 11 bases sitting between them. The germline V gene has CDR1 SGHVS and CDR2 FQNEAQ.

This clonotype was found a few times. V is TRBV6-2 or TRBV6-3 and J is TRBJ2-5; possible D gene TRBD2, 5 bases. Trimming stripped 6 bases from V and 1 base from J, with 9 bases between. The length of the CDR3 is 13 residues. Germline-derived CDR1 and CDR2 are MNHEY and SVGEGT. The CDR3 bases are TGTGCCAGCAGCTCCGGGATCCAAGAGACCCAGTACTTC. Its translation is CASSSGIQETQYF.

There are a few counts of this clonotype. V gene TRBV4-3 combines with J gene TRBJ2-7; D unresolved. Between the trimmed V and J ends, which lost 1 base and 0 bases, there was a span of 4 bases. Germline lookup yields CDR1 LGHNA and CDR2 YSLEER. The CDR3 is 13 amino acids. DNA of the CDR3: TGCGCCAGCAGCCAAGTGGGCTCCTACGAGCAGTACTTC. It translates to CASSQVGSYEQYF.

This clonotype turned up a few times. This sequence joins TRBV4-3 and TRBJ2-2; possibly TRBD1 for D (6 bases). Deletions cut 0 bases from V and 4 bases from J, with 12 bases between. This CDR3 has 16 amino acids. Germline V CDR1 and CDR2: LGHNA, YSLEER. CDR3 protein: CASSQDWPGVTGELFF. CDR3 coding DNA: TGCGCCAGCAGCCAAGACTGGCCAGGGGTCACCGGGGAGCTGTTTTTT.

This clonotype appeared a few times. This chain joins TRBV9 and TRBJ2-1, with D hard to call. V lost 3 bases and J 9 bases, leaving 10 bases between the germline ends. The V gene's germline CDR1 is SGDLS and CDR2 YYNGEE. The CDR3 has 12 residues. The CDR3 region is CASSALEAEQFF. For the CDR3, the DNA is TGTGCCAGCAGCGCCTTAGAAGCTGAGCAGTTCTTC. The whole variable domain, filled in from reference TRBV9 and TRBJ2-1, reads DSGVTQTPKHLITATGQRVTLRCSPRSGDLSVYWYQQSLDQGLQFLIQYYNGEERAKGNILERFSAQQFPDLHSELNLSSLELGDSALYFCASSALEAEQFFGPGTRLTVL.

V usage is TRBV29-1 and J usage is TRBJ1-1; D not certain. The V gene lost 7 bases and the J gene lost 5 bases, with 14 bases spanning the gap. The V gene's germline CDR1 is SQVTM and CDR2 ANQGSEA. CDR3 length equals 12 residues. CDR3 region: CSASSPATEAFF. The DNA for the CDR3 is TGCAGCGCCAGCAGCCCTGCAACTGAAGCTTTCTTT.

The chain links TRBV6-5 to TRBJ2-1, with D possibly called TRBD1 or TRBD2 (5 bases each). Germline V lookup: CDR1 MNHEY, CDR2 SVGAGI. Trimming shortened V by 0 bases and J by 4 bases, and 16 bases separated the two germline ends. The CDR3 consists of 17 residues. CDR3 sequence: CASSYSKGREGYNEQFF. The CDR3 bases are TGTGCCAGCAGTTACTCGAAGGGGAGAGAGGGGTACAATGAGCAGTTCTTC.

In this sample, this clonotype turned up a few times. The gene calls are TRBV6-5 and TRBJ2-1, with D possibly matching TRBD1 (5 bases). The ends were cut back, 5 bases at V and 6 bases at J, with 14 bases in the middle. The length of the CDR3 is 14 residues. CDR1 and CDR2 (germline): MNHEY, SVGAGI. CDR3 region: CASSLQVSGNEQFF. The CDR3 DNA reads as TGTGCCAGCAGTCTACAGGTCTCTGGCAATGAGCAGTTCTTC.

The V call is TRBV29-1, the J call TRBJ1-1, with a tentative D call TRBD1 (6 bases). This CDR3 spans 14 amino acids. V shed 7 bases and J shed 11 bases, with 26 bases lying between them. CDR1 and CDR2 from the germline V gene are SQVTM and ANQGSEA. This CDR3 is CSAGGDGGLMIAFF. The CDR3 nucleotides read TGCAGCGCCGGCGGGGACGGGGGGCTCATGATTGCTTTCTTT.

J is TRBJ1-1 and V is TRBV20-1, with 8 bases identical to TRBD1. V shed 6 bases, J shed 3 bases, and the junction held 6 bases outside the gene matches. Germline values: CDR1 DFQATT, CDR2 SNEGSKA (reference sequence). This CDR3 has 13 amino acids. This chain's CDR3 is CSAKETGDTEAFF. In nucleotides, the CDR3 is TGCAGTGCCAAGGAGACAGGGGACACTGAAGCTTTCTTT.